This T cell receptor (beta chain) was identified in a study of T cell repertoires in cytomegalovirus infection. Whole-study context: The public TCR beta signatures pointed to both CMV infection and matching HLA type.

Each CDR3 protein is one row after TCRdb ran MiXCR on the reads. The sample lists about 320,000 distinct CDR3 sequences; over 7.5% were seen once. In this sample, this clonotype turned up a few times. Its specificity is unknown. Whole-study findings and limits: The ex vivo response was dominated by HLA-C-restricted CMV-specific TCR beta clonotypes. There were carriers of CMV plus the relevant HLA, and cumulative public TCR beta family frequency identified them.

Sequencing input: PBMCs. The source is a human donor in good health (CMV status not recorded). Some clones in this sample may be carry-over from other donors' samples.

CDR3 region: CASSQETGLNTEAFF. CDR3 in DNA: TGCGCCAGCAGCCAAGAAACAGGATTGAACACTGAAGCTTTCTTT. The rearrangement links TRBV4-1 to TRBJ1-1, with a weak D call TRBD1 (5 bases). The V end was cut by 0 bases, the J end by 0 bases, with 8 bases between. The CDR3 runs 15 residues. Germline V gene sequence: CDR1 MGHRA, CDR2 YSYEKL.